The entry below gives a single T cell receptor (beta chain) sequence along with its context. The antigen this receptor binds is unknown. Per-nucleotide qualities are absent, and no much larger clonotype sits a single base away. This sample is drawn from a study of blood T cell repertoires in COVID-19 (dated by TCRdb to 2020 to 2021). Describing the broader study: Samples covering the acute and convalescent phases of COVID-19 were provided by collaborators in the United States, Italy and Spain. HLA class I and class II types, where available, came from metadata supplied by the sample provider rather than from assay-based typing. The prospective study material was composed of cDNA or gDNA derived from T cells, B-cell-depleted T cells, or PBMCs. The dataset comprised deeply sampled blood TCRbeta repertoires from subjects exposed to, actively infected with, or recovered from COVID-19. The sample metadata nearly always contained a de-identified subject ID, COVID-19 status, age in years and sex. Samples were obtained from the ongoing ImmuneRACE study (first 160 participants) and from about 1,300 subjects provided by 6 global collaborators. The repertoires were made available in a free public database intended to serve as a resource for research on the immune response to SARS-CoV-2. Broad study findings and their caveats: The quantity of clinical and demographic metadata differed by source and by participant and was supplied without curation.

From its cysteine to its phenylalanine, the CDR3 spans 15 amino acids. Just the 45-base CDR3 DNA is kept, in frame starting at base 1. Germline trimming: 5 bases from V, 4 bases from J; junction bases outside gene matches: 7. As encoded in the germline V gene, CDR1 is SGHVS while CDR2 is FNYEAQ. Collaborating institutions collected whole blood in K2EDTA tubes following their own protocols. For TCRbeta analysis, collaborators shipped samples as frozen whole blood, isolated PBMCs, or DNA extracted from either of those sample types. TCRbeta CDR3 regions were amplified from genomic DNA by means of the immunoSEQ Assay, a bias-controlled multiplex PCR. For the original study's pipeline: The number of nucleated cells in each sample was estimated from the amplification of reference gene primers within the assay. To quantify the absolute abundance of each unique TCRbeta CDR3 rearrangement, sequence reads were collapsed and filtered. For each sample, productive Simpson clonality was calculated as the square root of Simpson's diversity index over productive rearrangements. The source is immuneACCESS, and TCRdb retained only in-frame sequences with V and J called. Part of the clones is not carried over; for the studies checked, unresolved V genes explain less than half of this, and the remainder is unexplained. D and trimming come from the DNA, and the V and J calls and clone size come from that table. The sample yields 100,000 to 130,000 clones; about 80% were counted once. 4% to 4.5% of the sample rests with the top ten.

The chain is encoded by TRBV7-6 joined to TRBJ1-1; TRBD1 agrees with 10 junctional bases. This TCR was recovered from a man between 65 and 85 years old with acute or convalescent COVID-19. Sequenced: peripheral blood. The CDR3 protein: CASSGGQGMSTEAFF. Here is the DNA: TGTGCCAGCAGCGGGGGACAGGGGATGAGCACTGAAGCTTTCTTT.